This T cell receptor (beta chain) came from a study of T cell responses to AZD1222 COVID-19 vaccine. Study context: Second-dose recipients at about 4 or about 12 weeks were treated as one pooled group.

The study, taken as a whole, reports: Repertoires in all cases were sampled only once the peak T cell response had passed. The sample set comprised mostly white British donors with more females, and clonal diversity was possibly underestimated.

The data were produced by immunoSEQ multiplex PCR, yet TCRdb's version contains in-frame clones alone and is incomplete. The sample includes roughly 130,000 clones, roughly 87% seen only once; the top ten take approximately 1.4%. The CDR3 has 14 residues. Trimming cost V 2 bases and J 4 bases, with 9 bases left between them. Germline assignment: CDR1 MDHEN and CDR2 SYDVKM. Points on this clone: Its antigen is not known.

The rearrangement uses TRBV28 and TRBJ1-5; no clear D. This TCR was recovered from an adult in good health. The sequences come from peripheral blood, collected on day 0 of AZD1222 vaccination. The CDR3 region is CASSLGVGNQPQHF. In DNA form, the CDR3 reads TGTGCCAGCAGTTTAGGTGTGGGGAATCAGCCCCAGCATTTT.